Here is one T cell receptor (beta chain) with its context. Primers: 60 Vbeta forward and 13 Jbeta reverse. This table comes from immunoSEQ multiplex PCR, and its TCRdb copy is limited to in-frame clones, with some not included. The table lists some 200,000 clones, roughly 70% of them singletons, with around 2.6% in the top ten. The source of the sample is a study of cytomegalovirus exposure and HLA in healthy donors. Trimming left V 6 bases short and J 9 bases short, with 18 bases between. Looked up from germline, CDR1 is LGHNT and CDR2 is FRNRAP. This CDR3 has 14 residues. This receptor was obtained from a man aged 35-49 years in good health and CMV-seropositive. This rearrangement joins TRBV12-5 to TRBJ1-5; no definite D call. Sequencing was done on a sample of PBMCs. Written as DNA, the CDR3 is TGTGCTAGTGGCCAAGGCGGGCCGGGTGGGCCCCAGCATTTT. Amino acids: CASGQGGPGGPQHF.